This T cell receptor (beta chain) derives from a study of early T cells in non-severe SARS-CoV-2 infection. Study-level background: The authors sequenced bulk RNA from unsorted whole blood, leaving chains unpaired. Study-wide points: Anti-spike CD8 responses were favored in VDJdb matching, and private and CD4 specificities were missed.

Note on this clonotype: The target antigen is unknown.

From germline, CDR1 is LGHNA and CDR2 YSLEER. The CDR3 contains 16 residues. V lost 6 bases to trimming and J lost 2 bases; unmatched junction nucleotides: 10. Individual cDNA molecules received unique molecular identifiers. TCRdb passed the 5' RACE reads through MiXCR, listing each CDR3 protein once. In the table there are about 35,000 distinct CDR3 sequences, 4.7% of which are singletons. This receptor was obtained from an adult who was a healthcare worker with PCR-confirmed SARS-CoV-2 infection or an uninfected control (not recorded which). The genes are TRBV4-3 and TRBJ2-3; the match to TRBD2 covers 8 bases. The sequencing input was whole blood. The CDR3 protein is CASSRTGTRNTDTQYF. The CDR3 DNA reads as TGCGCCAGCAGTCGAACCGGGACTAGAAACACAGATACGCAGTATTTT.